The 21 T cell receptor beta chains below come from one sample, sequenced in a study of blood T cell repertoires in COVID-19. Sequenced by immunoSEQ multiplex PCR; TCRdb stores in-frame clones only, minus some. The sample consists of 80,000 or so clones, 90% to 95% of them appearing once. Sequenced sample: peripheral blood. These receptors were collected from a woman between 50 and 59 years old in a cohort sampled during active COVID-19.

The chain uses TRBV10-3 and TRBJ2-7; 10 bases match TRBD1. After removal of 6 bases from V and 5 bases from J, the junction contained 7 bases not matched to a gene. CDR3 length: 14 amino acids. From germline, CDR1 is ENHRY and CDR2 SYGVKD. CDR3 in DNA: TGTGCCATCAGAGCCGGACAGGGGGTCCACGAGCAGTACTTC. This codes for CAIRAGQGVHEQYF.

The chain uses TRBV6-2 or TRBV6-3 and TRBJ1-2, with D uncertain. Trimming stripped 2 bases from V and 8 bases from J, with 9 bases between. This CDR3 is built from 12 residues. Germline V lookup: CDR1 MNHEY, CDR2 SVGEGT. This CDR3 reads CASSYVRYGYTF. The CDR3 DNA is TGTGCCAGCAGTTACGTGCGTTACGGCTACACCTTC.

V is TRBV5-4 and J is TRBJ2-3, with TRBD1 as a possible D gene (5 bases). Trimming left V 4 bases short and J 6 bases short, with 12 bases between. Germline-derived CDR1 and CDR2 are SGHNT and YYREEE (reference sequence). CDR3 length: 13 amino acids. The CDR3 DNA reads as TGTGCCAGCAGCCCCAGGGTGGTGGATACGCAGTATTTT. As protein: CASSPRVVDTQYF.

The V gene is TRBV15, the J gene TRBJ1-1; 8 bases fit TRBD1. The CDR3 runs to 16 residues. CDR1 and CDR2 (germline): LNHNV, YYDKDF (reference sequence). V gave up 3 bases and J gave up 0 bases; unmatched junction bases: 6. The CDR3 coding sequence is TGTGCCACCAGCAGTCCCAGGGGGCGGATGAACACTGAAGCTTTCTTT. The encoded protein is CATSSPRGRMNTEAFF.

The CDR3 DNA reads TGCGCCAGCAGCGCCTACTCAGAGCGCTATGGCTACACCTTC. Translated: CASSAYSERYGYTF. The rearrangement links TRBV5-1 to TRBJ1-2; D remains ambiguous. The CDR3 covers 14 residues. V was shortened by 4 bases and J by 4 bases, with 14 bases between the two germline ends. The V gene's germline CDR1 is SGHRS and CDR2 YFSETQ.

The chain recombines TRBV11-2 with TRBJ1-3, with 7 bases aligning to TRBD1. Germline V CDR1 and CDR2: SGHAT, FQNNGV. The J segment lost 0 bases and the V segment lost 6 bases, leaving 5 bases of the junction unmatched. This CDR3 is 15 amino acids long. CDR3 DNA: TGTGCCAGCAGTGGACAGGTTACCTCTGGAAACACCATATATTTT. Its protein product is CASSGQVTSGNTIYF.

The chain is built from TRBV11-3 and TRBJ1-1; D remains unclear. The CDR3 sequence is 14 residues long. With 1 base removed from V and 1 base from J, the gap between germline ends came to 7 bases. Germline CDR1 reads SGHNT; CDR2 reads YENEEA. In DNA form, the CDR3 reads TGTGCCAGCAGCTTAGGTGGAGAGAACACTGAAGCTTTCTTT. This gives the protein CASSLGGENTEAFF.

CDR3 region: CAWSVLSRGTQYF. The CDR3 region has the DNA TGTGCCTGGAGTGTACTTTCCAGGGGTACGCAGTATTTT. The V gene is TRBV30, the J gene TRBJ2-3; TRBD1 is a possible D gene (6 bases). Trimming took off 0 bases at V and 8 bases at J, with 12 bases between the two ends. The CDR3 covers 13 residues. Germline lookup yields CDR1 GTSNPN and CDR2 SVGIG (reference sequence).

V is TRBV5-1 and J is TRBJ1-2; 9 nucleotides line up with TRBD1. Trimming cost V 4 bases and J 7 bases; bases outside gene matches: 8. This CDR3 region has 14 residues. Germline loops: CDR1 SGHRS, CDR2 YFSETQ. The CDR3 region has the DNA TGCGCCAGCAGCGTCCGGACAGGGGACGGTGGCTACACCTTC. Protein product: CASSVRTGDGGYTF.

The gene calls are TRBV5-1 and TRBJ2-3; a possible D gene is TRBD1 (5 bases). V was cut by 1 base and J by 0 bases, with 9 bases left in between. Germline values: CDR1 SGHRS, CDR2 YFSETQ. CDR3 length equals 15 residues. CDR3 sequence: CASSLSRGSTDTQYF. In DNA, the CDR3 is TGCGCCAGCAGCTTGAGTAGGGGTAGCACAGATACGCAGTATTTT.

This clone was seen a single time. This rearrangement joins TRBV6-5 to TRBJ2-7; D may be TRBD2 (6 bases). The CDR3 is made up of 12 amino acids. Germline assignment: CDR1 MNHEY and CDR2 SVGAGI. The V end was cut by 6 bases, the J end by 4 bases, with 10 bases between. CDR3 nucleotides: TGTGCCAGCAGCGAGGGACTGTACGAGCAGTACTTC. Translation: CASSEGLYEQYF.

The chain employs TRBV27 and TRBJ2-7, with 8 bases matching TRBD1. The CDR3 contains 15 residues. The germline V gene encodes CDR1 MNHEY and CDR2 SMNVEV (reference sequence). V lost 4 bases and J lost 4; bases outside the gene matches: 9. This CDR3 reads CASSSRAGGSYEQYF. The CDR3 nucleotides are TGTGCCAGCAGTTCCCGGGCAGGGGGCTCATACGAGCAGTACTTC.

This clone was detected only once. Here the CDR3 DNA reads TGTGCCAGCAGCTTAGACCCCCCGGGACTAGCGGGAAGGGCAGATACGCAGTATTTT. Residues: CASSLDPPGLAGRADTQYF. The chain is built from TRBV11-3 and TRBJ2-3; 13 bases map to TRBD2. V lost 0 bases, J lost 4 bases, and 10 bases stayed unmatched. CDR3 size: 19 residues. Germline CDR1 and CDR2: SGHNT and YENEEA.

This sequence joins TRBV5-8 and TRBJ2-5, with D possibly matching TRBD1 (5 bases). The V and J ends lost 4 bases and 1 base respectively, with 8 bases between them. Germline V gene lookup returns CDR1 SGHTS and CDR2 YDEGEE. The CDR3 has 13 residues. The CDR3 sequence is CASSRRVQETQYF. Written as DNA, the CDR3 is TGTGCCAGCAGCCGCAGGGTCCAAGAGACCCAGTACTTC.

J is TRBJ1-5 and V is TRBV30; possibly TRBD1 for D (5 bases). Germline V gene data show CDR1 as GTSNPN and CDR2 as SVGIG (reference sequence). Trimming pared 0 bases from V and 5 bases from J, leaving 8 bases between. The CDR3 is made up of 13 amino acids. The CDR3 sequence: CAWSVGVDQPQHF. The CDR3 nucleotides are TGTGCCTGGAGTGTAGGGGTAGATCAGCCCCAGCATTTT.

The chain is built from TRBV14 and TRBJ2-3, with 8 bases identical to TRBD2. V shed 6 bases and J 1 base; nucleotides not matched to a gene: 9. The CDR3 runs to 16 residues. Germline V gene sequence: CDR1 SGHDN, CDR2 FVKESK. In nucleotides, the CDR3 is TGTGCCAGCAGTCGAGGAGCGGGAGTGGGCACAGATACGCAGTATTTT. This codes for CASSRGAGVGTDTQYF.

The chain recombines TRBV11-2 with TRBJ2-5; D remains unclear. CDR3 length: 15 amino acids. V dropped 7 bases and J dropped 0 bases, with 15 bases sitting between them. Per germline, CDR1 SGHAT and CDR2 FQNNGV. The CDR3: CASTIGLQHQETQYF. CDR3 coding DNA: TGTGCCAGCACCATCGGTCTACAGCACCAAGAGACCCAGTACTTC. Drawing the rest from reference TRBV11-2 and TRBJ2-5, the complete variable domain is EAGVAQSPRYKIIEKRQSVAFWCNPISGHATLYWYQQILGQGPKLLIQFQNNGVVDDSQLPKDRFSAERLKGVDSTLKIQPAKLEDSAVYLCASTIGLQHQETQYFGPGTRLLVL.

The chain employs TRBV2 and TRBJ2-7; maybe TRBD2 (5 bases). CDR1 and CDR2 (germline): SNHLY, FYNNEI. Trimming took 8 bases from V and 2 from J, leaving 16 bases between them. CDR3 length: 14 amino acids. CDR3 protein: CASHNGVIPYEQYF. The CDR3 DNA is TGTGCCAGCCACAACGGGGTCATTCCCTACGAGCAGTACTTC.

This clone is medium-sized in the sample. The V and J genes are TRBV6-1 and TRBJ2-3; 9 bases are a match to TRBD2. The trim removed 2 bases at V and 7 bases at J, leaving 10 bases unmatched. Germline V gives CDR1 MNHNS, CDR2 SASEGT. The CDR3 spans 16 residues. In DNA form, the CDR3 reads TGTGCCAGCAGTGAATTAGAGGGGGCGGGAGGGTATACGCAGTATTTT. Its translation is CASSELEGAGGYTQYF.

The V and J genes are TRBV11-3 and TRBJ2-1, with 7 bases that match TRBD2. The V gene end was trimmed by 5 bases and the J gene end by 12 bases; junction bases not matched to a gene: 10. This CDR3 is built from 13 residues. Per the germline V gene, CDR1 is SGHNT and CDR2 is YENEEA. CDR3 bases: TGTGCCAGCAGCCTTGGGCCCTCGGGGGGGCAGTTCTTC. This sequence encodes CASSLGPSGGQFF.

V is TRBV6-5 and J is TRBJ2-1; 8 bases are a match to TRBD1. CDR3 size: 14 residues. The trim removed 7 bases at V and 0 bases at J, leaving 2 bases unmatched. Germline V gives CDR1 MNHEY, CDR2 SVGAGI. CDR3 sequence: CASNTGGSYNEQFF. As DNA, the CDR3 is TGTGCCAGCAATACAGGGGGCTCCTACAATGAGCAGTTCTTC.